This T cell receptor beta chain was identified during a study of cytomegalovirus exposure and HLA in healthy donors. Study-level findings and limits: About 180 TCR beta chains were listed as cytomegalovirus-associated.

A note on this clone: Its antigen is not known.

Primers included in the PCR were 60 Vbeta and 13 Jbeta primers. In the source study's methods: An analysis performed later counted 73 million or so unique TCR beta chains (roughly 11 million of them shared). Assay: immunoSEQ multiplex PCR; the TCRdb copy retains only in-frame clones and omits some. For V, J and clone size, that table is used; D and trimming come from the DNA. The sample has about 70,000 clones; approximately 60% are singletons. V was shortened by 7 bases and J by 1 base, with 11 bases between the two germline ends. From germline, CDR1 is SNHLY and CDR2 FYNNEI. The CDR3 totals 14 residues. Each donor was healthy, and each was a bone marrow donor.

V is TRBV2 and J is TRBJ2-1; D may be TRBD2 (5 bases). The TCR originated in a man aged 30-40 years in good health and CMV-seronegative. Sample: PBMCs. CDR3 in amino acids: CASMYGKSYNEQFF. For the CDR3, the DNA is TGTGCCAGCATGTACGGGAAATCCTACAATGAGCAGTTCTTC.